What follows are 29 T cell receptor beta chains derived from one specimen sequenced in a study of identical twins. MiXCR, run by TCRdb on the 5' RACE reads, gives a single entry per CDR3 protein. The profile shows approximately 680,000 distinct CDR3 sequences, 7.1% of them singletons. Another study also made use of these data, one on yellow fever vaccine responses in identical twins.

Sequencing was carried out using PBMCs. These receptors were obtained from a woman aged 18 to 35 in good health.

In this sample, this clonotype turned up many times. The V and J genes are TRBV28 and TRBJ2-3, with D unresolved. Deletions cut 3 bases from V and 1 base from J, with 11 bases between. Per germline, CDR1 MDHEN and CDR2 SYDVKM. The CDR3 loop spans 15 amino acids. CDR3 amino acids: CASSFSGAGTDTQYF. CDR3 in DNA: TGTGCCAGCAGTTTCTCGGGCGCGGGCACAGATACGCAGTATTTT.

This clonotype was counted at least ten times. V and J are TRBV12-3 or TRBV12-4 and TRBJ1-1, with D perhaps matching TRBD1 (5 bases). This CDR3 is 15 amino acids long. The V and J ends lost 5 bases and 4 bases respectively, with 17 bases between them. CDR3 residues: CASSPRGSAGTEAFF. CDR3 coding DNA: TGTGCCAGCAGTCCTCGGGGGAGCGCCGGCACTGAAGCTTTCTTT.

The chain uses TRBV5-1 and TRBJ2-2; 10 positions agree with TRBD1. The CDR3 length is 17 residues. V shed 7 bases, J shed 0 bases, and the junction held 9 bases outside the gene matches. Germline V gene sequence: CDR1 SGHRS, CDR2 YFSETQ. The CDR3 region has the DNA TGCGCCAGCGGCGGACAGGGGGGCCCCGCGAACACCGGGGAGCTGTTTTTT. This sequence encodes CASGGQGGPANTGELFF.

This clonotype showed up just a few times. This chain links TRBV24-1 with TRBJ1-5; unclear D gene. The V gene's germline CDR1 is KGHDR and CDR2 SFDVKD. Trimming removed 8 bases at V and 6 bases at J, with 10 bases between. The CDR3 contains 12 residues. The CDR3, as DNA: TGTGCCACCAACACCGTGGTTCAGCCCCAGCATTTT. Translating it yields CATNTVVQPQHF.

The chain combines TRBV6-1 with TRBJ2-7; the D is unclear. Trimming left V 6 bases short and J 3 bases short, with 15 bases between. This CDR3 region has 14 residues. Germline values: CDR1 MNHNS, CDR2 SASEGT. DNA for the CDR3: TGTGCCAGCAGCCCCGGACCCCCCGGCTACGAGCAGTACTTC. Residues: CASSPGPPGYEQYF.

In its sample, this clonotype was seen many times. V gene TRBV20-1 combines with J gene TRBJ2-1, with 11 nucleotides matching TRBD2. The V segment lost 1 base and the J segment 2 bases; nucleotides outside the gene matches: 10. CDR1 and CDR2 (germline): DFQATT, SNEGSKA (reference sequence). The CDR3 covers 18 residues. The CDR3 reads CSARAPLAGVRPYNEQFF. The CDR3 DNA is TGCAGTGCTAGAGCTCCACTAGCGGGAGTACGGCCCTACAATGAGCAGTTCTTC.

This chain connects TRBV12-3 or TRBV12-4 to TRBJ2-5; TRBD2 matches 9 bases. The CDR3 is 15 residues long. J gave up 4 bases and V 6 bases, and 9 bases lay outside the gene matches. The CDR3 is CASSPGGAGGETQYF. Written as DNA, the CDR3 is TGTGCCAGCAGCCCTGGGGGAGCGGGAGGAGAGACCCAGTACTTC.

This clonotype was seen ten or more times. The chain employs TRBV10-3 and TRBJ2-2; D is perhaps TRBD1 or TRBD2 (5 bases each). With 6 bases removed from V and 0 bases from J, the gap between germline ends came to 8 bases. CDR3 size: 14 residues. Germline assignment: CDR1 ENHRY and CDR2 SYGVKD. The CDR3 protein is CAIRGTANTGELFF. Written as DNA, the CDR3 is TGTGCCATCAGAGGGACGGCGAACACCGGGGAGCTGTTTTTT.

The rearrangement links TRBV5-6 to TRBJ2-5; unclear D gene. This CDR3 is built from 17 residues. V was trimmed by 0 bases and J by 1 base, leaving 16 bases between them. Looked up from germline, CDR1 is SGHDT and CDR2 is YYEEEE. CDR3 coding DNA: TGTGCCAGCAGCTTGGCCGATTTAGCTCCTCGCCAAGAGACCCAGTACTTC. It is translated as CASSLADLAPRQETQYF.

The chain couples TRBV6-5 to TRBJ1-2; D remains unclear. Trimming took 4 bases from V and 6 from J, leaving 15 bases between them. CDR1 and CDR2 from the germline V gene are MNHEY and SVGAGI. CDR3 length equals 14 residues. CDR3 residues: CASSSYRGSHGYTF. CDR3 nucleotide sequence: TGTGCCAGCAGTTCCTACCGGGGTTCACATGGCTACACCTTC.

In its sample, this clonotype was seen a few times. The chain uses TRBV7-9 and TRBJ2-7; 7 bases fit TRBD1. Per germline, CDR1 SEHNR and CDR2 FQNEAQ (reference sequence). The ends lost 8 bases at V and 5 bases at J; junction bases unmatched: 12. The CDR3 length is 14 residues. The CDR3 sequence is CASELYRGYHEQYV. The CDR3 DNA is TGTGCCAGCGAACTTTACAGGGGCTACCACGAGCAGTACGTC.

The rearrangement links TRBV2 to TRBJ1-5; D not certain. The ends were cut back, 3 bases at V and 3 bases at J, with 12 bases in the middle. The germline V gene has CDR1 SNHLY and CDR2 FYNNEI. There are 15 residues in the CDR3. The CDR3 DNA reads as TGTGCCAGCAGTGACGAAGGGAAGGTCAATCAGCCCCAGCATTTT. Translating gives CASSDEGKVNQPQHF.

V usage is TRBV7-2 and J usage is TRBJ2-2; 13 bases are shared with TRBD2. The CDR3 loop spans 16 amino acids. V shed 6 bases, J shed 7 bases, and the junction held 8 bases outside the gene matches. Germline assignment: CDR1 SGHTA and CDR2 FQGNSA. The CDR3 is CASRGGLAGASGELFF. CDR3 bases: TGTGCCAGCAGGGGTGGACTAGCGGGGGCCAGCGGGGAGCTGTTTTTT.

This chain connects TRBV6-2 or TRBV6-3 to TRBJ1-5; D gene ambiguous. V lost 7 bases to trimming and J lost 3 bases, with 10 bases between them. Looked up from germline, CDR1 is MNHEY and CDR2 is SVGEGT. This CDR3 comprises 13 residues. CDR3 DNA: TGTGCCAGCACCGGCAGAGCCAATCAGCCCCAGCATTTT. It yields the protein CASTGRANQPQHF.

This clonotype has a count of ten or more. DNA for the CDR3: TGTGCCAGCAGTTTGAGGCGGGGCCCCTACAATGAGCAGTTCTTC. Translated, it gives CASSLRRGPYNEQFF. The J gene is TRBJ2-1, the V gene TRBV12-3 or TRBV12-4; D might be TRBD2 (6 bases). Trimming left V 3 bases short and J 2 bases short, with 11 bases between. The CDR3 runs to 15 residues.

This clonotype was observed a handful of times. The J gene is TRBJ2-5, the V gene TRBV20-1; 8 bases map to TRBD2. The length of the CDR3 is 15 residues. Germline V gene lookup returns CDR1 DFQATT and CDR2 SNEGSKA (reference sequence). Trimming took 3 bases from V and 4 from J; bases not matched to a gene: 10. CDR3 protein: CSARTSERGIETQYF. Written as DNA, the CDR3 is TGCAGTGCTAGGACCTCCGAGCGGGGGATAGAGACCCAGTACTTC.

This clonotype occurred many times. The rearrangement joins TRBV6-4 to TRBJ2-3; D is unclear. The CDR3 totals 12 residues. Germline CDR1 and CDR2: MRHNA and SNTAGT. V was clipped by 0 bases and J by 10 bases, with 8 bases between them. The CDR3 DNA reads TGTGCCAGCAGTGACTCTAGGACGGCGCAGTATTTT. Its protein product is CASSDSRTAQYF.

This clonotype has more than one count but fewer than ten. The gene calls are TRBV2 and TRBJ2-2, with unresolved D. Germline CDR1 SNHLY, CDR2 FYNNEI. This CDR3 has 13 residues. Trimming left V 4 bases short and J 3 bases short, with 6 bases between. The CDR3 region has the DNA TGTGCCAGCAGTGTTCGATACACCGGGGAGCTGTTTTTT. Encoded protein: CASSVRYTGELFF.

In its sample, this clonotype was seen a few times. The genes are TRBV20-1 and TRBJ2-1; D perhaps matches TRBD1 (6 bases). CDR3 length: 15 amino acids. Trimming removed 3 bases at V and 4 bases at J, with 16 bases between. Germline V lookup: CDR1 DFQATT, CDR2 SNEGSKA (reference sequence). The CDR3 sequence is CSASNPGVGYNEQFF. The CDR3 nucleotides are TGCAGTGCTAGCAACCCAGGGGTAGGTTACAATGAGCAGTTCTTC.

In this sample, this clonotype turned up a few times. The chain is built from TRBV29-1 and TRBJ1-5; TRBD1 might be the D (6 bases). Per the germline V gene, CDR1 is SQVTM and CDR2 is ANQGSEA. V shed 5 bases and J shed 0 bases, with 8 bases lying between them. This CDR3 has 13 residues. This CDR3 reads CSVQQGSNQPQHF. CDR3 in DNA: TGCAGCGTTCAACAGGGTAGCAATCAGCCCCAGCATTTT. The full variable domain, in which reference TRBV29-1 and TRBJ1-5 provide the parts outside the CDR3, is SAVISQKPSRDICQRGTSLTIQCQVDSQVTMMFWYRQQPGQSLTLIATANQGSEATYESGFVIDKFPISRPNLTFSTLTVSNMSPEDSSIYLCSVQQGSNQPQHFGDGTRLSIL.

This clonotype was seen a few times. The J gene is TRBJ2-7, the V gene TRBV10-3; TRBD1 matches 10 bases. V was pared by 4 bases and J by 3 bases, with 3 bases of the junction left unmatched. This CDR3 contains 14 residues. Germline CDR1 ENHRY, CDR2 SYGVKD. The CDR3 spells CAISGQGAYYEQYV. The DNA for the CDR3 is TGTGCCATCAGTGGACAGGGGGCTTACTACGAGCAGTACGTC.

On this clonotype: One end of the junction varies from germline; a read error may be responsible. The chain uses TRBV18 and TRBJ2-1; 13 nucleotides agree with TRBD2. CDR1 is KGHSH, CDR2 LQKENI, per germline. There are 15 residues in the CDR3. The CDR3 spells CASSPPTLAGGPIGF. Here the CDR3 DNA reads TGTGCCAGCTCACCACCGACACTAGCGGGAGGGCCGATAGGCTTC.

The sample holds a few counts of this clonotype. The chain carries TRBV20-1 and TRBJ2-5; TRBD2 agrees at 11 bases. Trimming took 0 bases from V and 4 from J; bases not matched to a gene: 4. Germline values: CDR1 DFQATT, CDR2 SNEGSKA (reference sequence). The CDR3 is 15 amino acids. The CDR3 nucleotides read TGCAGTGCTAGAGATATAACTAGCGGGAGAGAGACCCAGTACTTC. Translating it yields CSARDITSGRETQYF.

There are a few counts of this clonotype. V and J are TRBV2 and TRBJ2-3; 8 bases are shared with TRBD1. CDR1 is SNHLY and CDR2 is FYNNEI in the germline V gene. V shed 6 bases and J 6 bases; nucleotides not matched to a gene: 11. The CDR3 has 15 residues. The CDR3 DNA reads as TGTGCCAGCAGAACCGGGACAGGCCCTTCTGATACGCAGTATTTT. The encoded protein is CASRTGTGPSDTQYF.

This clonotype was detected many times. The chain recombines TRBV7-2 with TRBJ2-2; D is unresolved. The CDR3 is made up of 15 amino acids. Germline values: CDR1 SGHTA, CDR2 FQGNSA. The V end lost 2 bases, the J end lost 2 bases, and 9 bases lay between the germline ends. The CDR3 here is CASSLWSSNTGELFF. The CDR3 DNA reads TGTGCCAGCAGCTTATGGTCTTCAAACACCGGGGAGCTGTTTTTT.

The chain is built from TRBV20-1 and TRBJ2-7; D may match TRBD1 or TRBD2 (6 bases each). Between the trimmed V and J ends, which lost 0 bases and 7 bases, there was a span of 13 bases. The CDR3 sequence is 13 residues long. Germline CDR1 and CDR2: DFQATT and SNEGSKA (reference sequence). This chain's CDR3 is CSARDPGAWEQYF. Written as DNA, the CDR3 is TGCAGTGCTAGAGATCCGGGGGCTTGGGAGCAGTACTTC.

In its sample, this clonotype was seen many times. The V call is TRBV11-2, the J call TRBJ2-3; D not resolved. Trimming shortened V by 7 bases and J by 9 bases, and 11 bases separated the two germline ends. Per the germline V gene, CDR1 is SGHAT and CDR2 is FQNNGV. The CDR3 consists of 11 residues. The CDR3 DNA reads TGTGCCAGCAAGAGAGTGTCGACGCAGTATTTT. Its protein is CASKRVSTQYF.

The V call is TRBV18, the J call TRBJ2-4, with D unresolved. This CDR3 spans 15 amino acids. Germline V gene data show CDR1 as KGHSH and CDR2 as LQKENI. V was clipped by 6 bases and J by 1 base, with 13 bases between them. As DNA, the CDR3 is TGTGCCAGCTCGCCCAGCAACTCGGCCAAAAACATTCAGTACTTC. It specifies CASSPSNSAKNIQYF.

The sample holds many counts of this clonotype. The chain combines TRBV29-1 with TRBJ1-2; D gene ambiguous. The CDR3 is 12 residues long. Germline CDR1 reads SQVTM; CDR2 reads ANQGSEA. The V gene lost 4 bases and the J gene lost 2 bases, with 8 bases spanning the gap. The CDR3 nucleotides read TGCAGCGTTGGACGGTTAAACTATGGCTACACCTTC. It encodes CSVGRLNYGYTF.